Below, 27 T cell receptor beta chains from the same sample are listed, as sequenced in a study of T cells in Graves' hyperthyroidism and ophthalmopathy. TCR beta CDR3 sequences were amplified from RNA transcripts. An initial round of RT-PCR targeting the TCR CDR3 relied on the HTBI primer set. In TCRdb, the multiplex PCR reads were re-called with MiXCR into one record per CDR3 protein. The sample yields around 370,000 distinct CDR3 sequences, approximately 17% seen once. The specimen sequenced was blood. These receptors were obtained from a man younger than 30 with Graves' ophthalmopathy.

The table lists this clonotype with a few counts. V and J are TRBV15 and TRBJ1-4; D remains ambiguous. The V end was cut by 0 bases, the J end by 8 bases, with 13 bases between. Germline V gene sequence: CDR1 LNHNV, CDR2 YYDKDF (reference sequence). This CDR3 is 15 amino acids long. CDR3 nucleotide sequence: TGTGCCACCAGCAGAGATTTGGGGTTTGGCGAAAAACTGTTTTTT. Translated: CATSRDLGFGEKLFF.

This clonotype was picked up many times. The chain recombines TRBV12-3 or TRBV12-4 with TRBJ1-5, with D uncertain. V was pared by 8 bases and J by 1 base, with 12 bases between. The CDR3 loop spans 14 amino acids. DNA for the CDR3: TGTGCCAGCCGTGCGGGGATCAGCAATCAGCCCCAGCATTTT. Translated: CASRAGISNQPQHF.

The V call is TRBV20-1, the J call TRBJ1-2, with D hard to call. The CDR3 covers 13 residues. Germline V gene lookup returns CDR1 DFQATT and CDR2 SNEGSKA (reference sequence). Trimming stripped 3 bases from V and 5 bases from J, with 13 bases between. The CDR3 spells CSARDQVGYGYTF. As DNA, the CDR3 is TGCAGTGCTAGGGATCAAGTGGGGTATGGCTACACCTTC.

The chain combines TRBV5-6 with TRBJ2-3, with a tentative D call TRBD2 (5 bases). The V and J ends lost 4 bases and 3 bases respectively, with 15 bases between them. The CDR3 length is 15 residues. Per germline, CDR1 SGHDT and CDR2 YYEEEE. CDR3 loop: CASSLSVVGTDTQYF. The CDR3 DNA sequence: TGTGCCAGCAGCCTTAGCGTGGTTGGGACAGATACGCAGTATTTT.

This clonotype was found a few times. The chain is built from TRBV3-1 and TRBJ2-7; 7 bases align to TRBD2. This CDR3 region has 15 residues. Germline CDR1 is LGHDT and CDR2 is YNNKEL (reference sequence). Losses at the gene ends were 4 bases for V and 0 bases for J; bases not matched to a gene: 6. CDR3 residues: CASSPLRGTSYEQYF. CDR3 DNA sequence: TGTGCCAGCAGCCCTTTGCGGGGGACCTCCTACGAGCAGTACTTC.

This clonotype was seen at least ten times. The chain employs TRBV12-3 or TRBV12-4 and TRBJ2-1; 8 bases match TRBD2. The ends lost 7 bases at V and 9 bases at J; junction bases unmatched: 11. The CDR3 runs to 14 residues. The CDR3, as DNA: TGTGCCAGCACCAGGGGACTAGTTGGTACTGAGCAGTTCTTC. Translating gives CASTRGLVGTEQFF.

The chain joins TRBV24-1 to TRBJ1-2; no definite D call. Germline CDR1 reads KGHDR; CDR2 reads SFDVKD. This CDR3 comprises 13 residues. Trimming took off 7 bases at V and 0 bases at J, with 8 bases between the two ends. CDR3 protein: CATRGAANYGYTF. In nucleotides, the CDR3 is TGTGCCACCAGGGGTGCGGCTAACTATGGCTACACCTTC.

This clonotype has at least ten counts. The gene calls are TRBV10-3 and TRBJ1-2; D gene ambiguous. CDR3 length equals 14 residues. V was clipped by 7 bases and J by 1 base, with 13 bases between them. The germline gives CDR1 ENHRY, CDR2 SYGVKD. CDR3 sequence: CAITEPGNNYGYTF. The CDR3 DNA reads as TGTGCCATCACCGAGCCGGGCAATAACTATGGCTACACCTTC.

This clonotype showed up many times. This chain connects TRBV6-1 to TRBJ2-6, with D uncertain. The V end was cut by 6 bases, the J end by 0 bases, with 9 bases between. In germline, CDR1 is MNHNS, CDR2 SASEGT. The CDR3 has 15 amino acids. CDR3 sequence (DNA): TGTGCCAGCAGGTGGGCGTACTCTGGGGCCAACGTCCTGACTTTC. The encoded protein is CASRWAYSGANVLTF.

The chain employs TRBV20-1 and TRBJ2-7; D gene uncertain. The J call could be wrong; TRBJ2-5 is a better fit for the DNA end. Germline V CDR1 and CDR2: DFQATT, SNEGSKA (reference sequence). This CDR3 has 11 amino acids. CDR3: CSARKPPTQYF. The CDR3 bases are TGCAGTGCTAGGAAGCCCCCGACCCAGTACTTC.

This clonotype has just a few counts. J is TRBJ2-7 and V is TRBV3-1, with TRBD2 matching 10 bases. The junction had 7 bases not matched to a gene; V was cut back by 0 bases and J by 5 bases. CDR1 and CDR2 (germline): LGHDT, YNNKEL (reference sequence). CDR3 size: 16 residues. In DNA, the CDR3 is TGTGCCAGCAGCCAAGAGCCAGCGGGGGGGCTTAACGAGCAGTACTTC. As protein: CASSQEPAGGLNEQYF.

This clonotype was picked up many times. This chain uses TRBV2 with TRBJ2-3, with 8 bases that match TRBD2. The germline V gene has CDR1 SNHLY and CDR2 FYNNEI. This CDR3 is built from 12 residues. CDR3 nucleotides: TGTGCAACGCGGGGGGACACAGATACGCAGTATTTT. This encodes CATRGDTDTQYF.

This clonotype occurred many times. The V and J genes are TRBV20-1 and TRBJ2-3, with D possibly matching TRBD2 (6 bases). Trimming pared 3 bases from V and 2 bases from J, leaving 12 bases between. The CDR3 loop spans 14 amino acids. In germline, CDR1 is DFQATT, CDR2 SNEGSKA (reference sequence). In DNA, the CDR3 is TGCAGTGCTAGTCGGGAGCGGCACACAGATACGCAGTATTTT. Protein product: CSASRERHTDTQYF.

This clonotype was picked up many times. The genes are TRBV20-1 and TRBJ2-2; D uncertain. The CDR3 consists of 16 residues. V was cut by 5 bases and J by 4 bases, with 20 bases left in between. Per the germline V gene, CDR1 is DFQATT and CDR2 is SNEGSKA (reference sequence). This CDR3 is CSADPPRQRFTGELFF. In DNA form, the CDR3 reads TGCAGTGCTGACCCCCCCCGCCAGAGGTTCACCGGGGAGCTGTTTTTT.

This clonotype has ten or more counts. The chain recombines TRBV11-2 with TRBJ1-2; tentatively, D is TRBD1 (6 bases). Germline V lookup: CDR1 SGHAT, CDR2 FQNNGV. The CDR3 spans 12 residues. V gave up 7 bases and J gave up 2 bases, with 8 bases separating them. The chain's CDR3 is CASTGANYGYTF. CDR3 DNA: TGTGCCAGCACAGGGGCCAACTATGGCTACACCTTC.

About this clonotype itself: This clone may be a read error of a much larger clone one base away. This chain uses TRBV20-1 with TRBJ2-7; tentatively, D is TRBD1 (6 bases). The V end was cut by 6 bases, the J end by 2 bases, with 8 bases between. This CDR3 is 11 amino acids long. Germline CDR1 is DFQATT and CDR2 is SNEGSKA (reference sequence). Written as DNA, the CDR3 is TGCAGTGCACGACAGGCCTACGAGCAGTACTTC. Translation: CSARQAYEQYF.

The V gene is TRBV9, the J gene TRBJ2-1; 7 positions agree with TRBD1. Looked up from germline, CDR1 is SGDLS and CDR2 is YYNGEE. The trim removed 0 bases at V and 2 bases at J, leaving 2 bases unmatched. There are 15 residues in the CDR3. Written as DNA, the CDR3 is TGTGCCAGCAGCGTAGGACAGGGAACCTACAATGAGCAGTTCTTC. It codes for CASSVGQGTYNEQFF.

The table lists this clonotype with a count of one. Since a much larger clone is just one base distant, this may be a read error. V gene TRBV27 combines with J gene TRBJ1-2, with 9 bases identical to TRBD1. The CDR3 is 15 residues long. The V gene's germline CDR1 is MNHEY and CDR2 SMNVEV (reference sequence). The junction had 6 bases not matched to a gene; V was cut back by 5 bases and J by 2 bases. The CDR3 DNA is TGTGCCAGCAGTGATGGACAGGGGAAGAACTATGGCTACACCTTC. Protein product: CASSDGQGKNYGYTF.

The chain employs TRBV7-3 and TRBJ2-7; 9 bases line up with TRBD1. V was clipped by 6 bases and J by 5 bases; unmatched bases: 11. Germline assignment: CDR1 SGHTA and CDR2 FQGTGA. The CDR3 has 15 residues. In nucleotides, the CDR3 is TGTGCCAGCAGGTTCACCGGGACAGGGTCCCACGAGCAGTACTTC. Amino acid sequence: CASRFTGTGSHEQYF.

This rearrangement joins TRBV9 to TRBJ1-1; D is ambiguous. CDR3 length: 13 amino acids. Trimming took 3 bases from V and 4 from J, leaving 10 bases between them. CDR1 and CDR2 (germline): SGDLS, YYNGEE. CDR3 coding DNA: TGTGCCAGCAGCGGTCGACTCAGCACTGAAGCTTTCTTT. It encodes CASSGRLSTEAFF.

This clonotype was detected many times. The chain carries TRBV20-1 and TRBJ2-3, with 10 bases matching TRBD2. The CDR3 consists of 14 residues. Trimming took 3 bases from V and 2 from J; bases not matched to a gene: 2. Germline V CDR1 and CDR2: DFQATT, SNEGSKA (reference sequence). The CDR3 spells CSARGTSATDTQYF. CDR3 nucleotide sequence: TGCAGTGCTAGGGGGACTAGCGCCACAGATACGCAGTATTTT.

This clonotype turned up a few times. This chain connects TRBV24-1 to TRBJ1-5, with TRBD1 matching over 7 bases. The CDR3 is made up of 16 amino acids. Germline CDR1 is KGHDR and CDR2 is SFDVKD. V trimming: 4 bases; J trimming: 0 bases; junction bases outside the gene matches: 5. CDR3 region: CATSDKGTDSNQPQHF. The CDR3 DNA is TGTGCCACCAGTGACAAAGGGACAGATAGCAATCAGCCCCAGCATTTT.

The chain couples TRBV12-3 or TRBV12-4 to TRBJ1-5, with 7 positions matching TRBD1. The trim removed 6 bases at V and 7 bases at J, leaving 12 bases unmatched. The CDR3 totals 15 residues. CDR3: CASSVNDRVGQPQHF. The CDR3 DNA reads TGTGCCAGCAGCGTTAATGACAGGGTAGGGCAGCCCCAGCATTTT.

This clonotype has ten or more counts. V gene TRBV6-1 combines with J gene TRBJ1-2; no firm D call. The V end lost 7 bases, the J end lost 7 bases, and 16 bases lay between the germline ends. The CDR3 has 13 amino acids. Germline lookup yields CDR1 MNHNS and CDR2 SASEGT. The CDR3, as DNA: TGTGCCAGCATCCCCAAAGGAAGCTTTGGCTACACCTTC. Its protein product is CASIPKGSFGYTF.

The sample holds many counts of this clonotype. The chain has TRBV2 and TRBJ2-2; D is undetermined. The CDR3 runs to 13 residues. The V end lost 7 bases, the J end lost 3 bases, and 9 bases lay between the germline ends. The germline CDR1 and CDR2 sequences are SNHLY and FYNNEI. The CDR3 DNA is TGTGCCAGCAAAAGGTGGTACACCGGGGAGCTGTTTTTT. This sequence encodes CASKRWYTGELFF.

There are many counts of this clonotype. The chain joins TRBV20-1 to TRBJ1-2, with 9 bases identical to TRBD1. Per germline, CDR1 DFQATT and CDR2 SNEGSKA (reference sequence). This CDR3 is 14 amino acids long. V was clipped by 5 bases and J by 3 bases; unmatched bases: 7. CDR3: CSAGRTGDYYGYTF. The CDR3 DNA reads TGCAGTGCTGGGAGGACAGGGGACTACTATGGCTACACCTTC.

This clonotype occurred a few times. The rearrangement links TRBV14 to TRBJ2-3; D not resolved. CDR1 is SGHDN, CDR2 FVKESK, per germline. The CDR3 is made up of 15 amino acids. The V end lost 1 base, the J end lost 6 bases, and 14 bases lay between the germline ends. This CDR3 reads CASSQGMTGGDTQYF. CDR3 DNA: TGTGCCAGCAGCCAAGGAATGACCGGCGGCGATACGCAGTATTTT.